A single sample gave rise to the 17 T cell receptor beta chains below, sequenced in a study of patients and donors after allogeneic stem cell transplantation. TCRdb itself ran the RT-PCR reads through MiXCR, one entry per CDR3 protein. Of 85,000 to 90,000 distinct CDR3 sequences in the sample, around 48% were seen once. Sequencing input: blood, either unsorted or a sorted T cell fraction (not recorded which). These receptors all come from a human donor who was either an allogeneic HSCT recipient or a stem cell or donor lymphocyte infusion donor (not recorded which). It is not recorded whose cells these are; they may come from a transplant donor.

In this sample, this clonotype turned up a few times. The chain carries TRBV5-1 and TRBJ1-1; perhaps TRBD1 as D (6 bases). Germline V gene lookup returns CDR1 SGHRS and CDR2 YFSETQ. The CDR3 runs 15 residues. The V end was cut by 4 bases, the J end by 1 base, with 14 bases between. The CDR3 sequence is CASSPVGGKNTEAFF. CDR3 in DNA: TGCGCCAGCAGCCCCGTAGGGGGTAAGAACACTGAAGCTTTCTTT.

Here the CDR3 DNA reads TGCGCCAGCAGCCCCATGGGTTCCTACGAGCAGTACTTC. Translated, it gives CASSPMGSYEQYF. This chain connects TRBV5-1 to TRBJ2-7; no firm D call. The CDR3 loop spans 13 amino acids. The ends were cut back, 4 bases at V and 1 base at J, with 9 bases in the middle. CDR1 and CDR2 (germline): SGHRS, YFSETQ.

There are a few counts of this clonotype. V gene TRBV10-3 combines with J gene TRBJ2-1, with D unresolved. The CDR3 covers 11 residues. V lost 3 bases and J lost 4, with 1 base in between. Germline CDR1 reads ENHRY; CDR2 reads SYGVKD. The CDR3 DNA reads as TGTGCCATCAGTGATTACAATGAGCAGTTCTTC. This encodes CAISDYNEQFF.

This clonotype was seen more than once but under ten times. J is TRBJ1-1 and V is TRBV5-1; D remains ambiguous. The CDR3 extends over 13 amino acids. V was clipped by 4 bases and J by 1 base, with 8 bases between them. Germline V lookup: CDR1 SGHRS, CDR2 YFSETQ. The CDR3 DNA reads TGCGCCAGCAGCCTGGTCCGGAACACTGAAGCTTTCTTT. It encodes CASSLVRNTEAFF.

The chain links TRBV20-1 to TRBJ2-3; TRBD2 matches at 8 bases. V shed 6 bases, J shed 0 bases, and the junction held 8 bases outside the gene matches. The CDR3 loop spans 15 amino acids. Germline V gene sequence: CDR1 DFQATT, CDR2 SNEGSKA (reference sequence). The CDR3 here is CSAASASGSTDTQYF. As DNA, the CDR3 is TGCAGTGCAGCGAGCGCTAGCGGGAGCACAGATACGCAGTATTTT.

The chain employs TRBV6-6 and TRBJ1-1; a possible D gene is TRBD1 (5 bases). This CDR3 is 14 amino acids long. Trimming took 0 bases from V and 5 from J, leaving 10 bases between them. Germline V gene sequence: CDR1 MNHNY, CDR2 SVGAGI (reference sequence). The CDR3 reads CASSYSWGNTEAFF. CDR3 nucleotide sequence: TGTGCCAGCAGTTACTCTTGGGGGAATACTGAAGCTTTCTTT.

The chain carries TRBV12-3 or TRBV12-4 and TRBJ2-7, with D perhaps TRBD1 (6 bases). The V gene lost 2 bases and the J gene lost 3 bases, with 8 bases spanning the gap. CDR3 length equals 13 residues. In DNA, the CDR3 is TGTGCCAGCAGTTTAAGGGGGAACTACGAGCAGTACTTC. Amino acid sequence: CASSLRGNYEQYF.

This clonotype was seen a single time. The rearrangement joins TRBV11-2 to TRBJ2-2, with D unclear. The V end lost 5 bases, the J end lost 1 base, and 11 bases lay between the germline ends. CDR3 length equals 15 residues. Looked up from germline, CDR1 is SGHAT and CDR2 is FQNNGV. CDR3 sequence (DNA): TGTGCCAGCAGCCCCCATACCTTGAACACCGGGGAGCTGTTTTTT. This translates into CASSPHTLNTGELFF.

This chain uses TRBV15 with TRBJ1-1; D uncertain. This CDR3 spans 16 amino acids. The ends were cut back, 1 base at V and 10 bases at J, with 22 bases in the middle. Germline lookup yields CDR1 LNHNV and CDR2 YYDKDF (reference sequence). CDR3 sequence (DNA): TGTGCCACCAGCAGAGCAGTGGCAGAAAAGGCCCCGGGAGCTTTCTTT. It is translated as CATSRAVAEKAPGAFF.

V and J are TRBV14 and TRBJ2-1; 11 nucleotides align to TRBD2. This CDR3 contains 17 residues. V gave up 0 bases and J gave up 7 bases; unmatched junction bases: 8. Germline V lookup: CDR1 SGHDN, CDR2 FVKESK. CDR3 DNA: TGTGCCAGCAGCCAAGATGTACTAGCGGGAGTGTGGAATGAGCAGTTCTTC. Its protein product is CASSQDVLAGVWNEQFF.

The V gene is TRBV5-1, the J gene TRBJ2-7, with no clear D. Per the germline V gene, CDR1 is SGHRS and CDR2 is YFSETQ. The CDR3 totals 13 residues. Trimming removed 0 bases at V and 4 bases at J, with 8 bases between. CDR3 amino acids: CASSLGQVYEQYF. CDR3 sequence (DNA): TGCGCCAGCAGCTTGGGTCAGGTGTACGAGCAGTACTTC.

Written as DNA, the CDR3 is TGTGCCAGCAGCAAAGAACGGACTTATCAGCCCCAGCATTTT. This encodes CASSKERTYQPQHF. The chain combines TRBV21-1 with TRBJ1-5. TRBV21-1 is a documented pseudogene. CDR3 length equals 14 residues.

For this clonotype: A junction boundary mismatches the germline segment, possibly from a read error. The chain joins TRBV6-6 to TRBJ2-7; D is uncertain. The CDR3 totals 14 residues. Germline CDR1 reads MNHNY; CDR2 reads SVGAGI (reference sequence). CDR3 sequence: CASRSENQKYEQNF. In nucleotides, the CDR3 is TGTGCCAGCAGGTCCGAAAACCAGAAGTACGAGCAGAACTTC.

This clonotype has just a few counts. V gene TRBV27 combines with J gene TRBJ1-1, with 7 bases matching TRBD1. Germline CDR1 MNHEY, CDR2 SMNVEV (reference sequence). CDR3 length: 13 residues. V lost 3 bases to trimming and J lost 11 bases; unmatched junction nucleotides: 9. CDR3 nucleotide sequence: TGTGCCAGCAGTTTCAGACAGGGAGGGACGGCTTTCTTT. This gives the protein CASSFRQGGTAFF.

This chain links TRBV20-1 with TRBJ1-5; no clear D gene. V was pared by 5 bases and J by 2 bases, with 10 bases between. The CDR3 spans 13 residues. Germline CDR1 and CDR2: DFQATT and SNEGSKA (reference sequence). CDR3 nucleotides: TGCAGTGCTCCACCCCCCGGCAATCAGCCCCAGCATTTT. Translation gives CSAPPPGNQPQHF.

This clonotype showed up just a few times. V is TRBV20-1 and J is TRBJ1-1, with D tentatively TRBD1 (5 bases). V gave up 1 base and J gave up 4 bases, with 7 bases separating them. CDR1 is DFQATT, CDR2 SNEGSKA, per germline (reference sequence). The CDR3 spans 12 residues. The CDR3 sequence is CSARGDSTEAFF. For the CDR3, the DNA is TGCAGTGCTAGAGGGGACTCCACTGAAGCTTTCTTT.

The V and J genes are TRBV20-1 and TRBJ1-4, with D unclear. The V gene's germline CDR1 is DFQATT and CDR2 SNEGSKA (reference sequence). The CDR3 runs 12 residues. Between the trimmed V and J ends, which lost 0 bases and 8 bases, there was a span of 7 bases. Here the CDR3 reads CSARDLVEKLFF. Written as DNA, the CDR3 is TGCAGTGCTAGAGATTTGGTAGAAAAACTGTTTTTT.